This T cell receptor (beta chain) emerged from a study of CD8 T cells in Susac syndrome. Notes on this clonotype: The antigen is undetermined.

Reverse transcription of roughly 0.45 to 1 ug RNA was carried out with random hexamers. One entry per CDR3 protein results from TCRdb running MiXCR on the immunoSEQ multiplex PCR reads. The sample has roughly 190,000 distinct CDR3 sequences, approximately 96% seen once. Study-wide points: The CD4+ T cell repertoires in Susac syndrome were not clonally expanded.

The CDR3 is 14 amino acids. Germline V CDR1 and CDR2: GTSNPN, SVGIG (reference sequence). V gave up 3 bases and J gave up 6 bases, with 17 bases separating them. The chain is built from TRBV30 and TRBJ1-2; D might be TRBD1 (6 bases). This receptor was identified in a human donor with Susac syndrome. Sequencing was done on a sample of CD4+ T cells from PBMCs. CDR3 nucleotides: TGTGCCTGGAGCCGTACCGCAGGGGACCATGGCTACACCTTC. This gives the protein CAWSRTAGDHGYTF.